These T cell receptor beta chains were read from a single sample in a study of T cells in Graves' hyperthyroidism and ophthalmopathy. TCRdb ran MiXCR on the multiplex PCR reads and lists one entry per CDR3 protein. The sample shows approximately 700,000 distinct CDR3 sequences, around 15% of them seen only once. The sequencing sample was made of blood. Every receptor here comes from a man younger than 35 with Graves' hyperthyroidism. Each CDR3 is given without its conserved first and last residue.

v_gene	j_gene	CDR3aa
TRBV20-1	TRBJ2-7	SARIAGTPYEQY
TRBV4-3	TRBJ1-1	ASSQAGTGGTEAF
TRBV5-4	TRBJ2-7	ASSAPGQGLDEQY
TRBV24-1	TRBJ2-1	ATSDRHINEQF
TRBV15	TRBJ2-6	ATSRGSSGANVLT
TRBV20-1	TRBJ2-1	SARQMKGYNEQF
TRBV9	TRBJ2-7	ASSVAGDTYEQY
TRBV10-3	TRBJ1-1	AISTDRHTEAF
TRBV10-3	TRBJ2-7	AISSGTGSSYEQY
TRBV6-1	TRBJ1-2	ASTDLYGYT
TRBV28	TRBJ2-2	ASSFHRLNTGELF
TRBV24-1	TRBJ1-3	ATSGASGNTIY
TRBV12-3/TRBV12-4	TRBJ2-3	ASSLLAEDTDTQY
TRBV6-5	TRBJ1-1	ASSYSPGPNTEAF
TRBV7-9	TRBJ1-2	ASSLALADYGYT
TRBV5-6	TRBJ2-5	ASSLIGGERETQY
TRBV30	TRBJ2-7	AWDSRTAYEQY
TRBV7-2	TRBJ2-5	ASSLVVVQETQY
TRBV27	TRBJ2-1	ASSLSTGGDYNEQF
TRBV2	TRBJ2-5	ASSEGLRGRGETQY
TRBV5-1	TRBJ1-2	ASSQSGGTYGYT
TRBV19	TRBJ2-3	ASRRGDLDTDTQY
TRBV30	TRBJ2-7	AWSVREPYEQY